Reported below is one T cell receptor (beta chain). The data belong to a study of T cells expressing NK-cell markers. For the study at large: One of eight sequenced donors was HCMV-seronegative; the other seven were seropositive.

This CDR3 is built from 15 residues. Germline V CDR1 and CDR2: SGHRS, YFSETQ. In generating TCR beta cDNA, 5'RACE template switching with UMIs was used. TCRdb derives one entry per CDR3 protein from the 5' RACE reads, leaving out DNA. This repertoire includes 500,000 or so distinct CDR3 sequences. Source material: blood T cells: a sorted CD56 or NKG2C T cell subset, CD4+ or CD8+ T cells, or bulk PBMC T cells (not recorded which). This sequence originates from a man aged 18 to 30 in good health. V usage is TRBV5-1 and J usage is TRBJ1-2; TCRdb lists TRBD1, though no DNA is available to test this call. CDR3 protein: CASSLAPQGNYGYTF.